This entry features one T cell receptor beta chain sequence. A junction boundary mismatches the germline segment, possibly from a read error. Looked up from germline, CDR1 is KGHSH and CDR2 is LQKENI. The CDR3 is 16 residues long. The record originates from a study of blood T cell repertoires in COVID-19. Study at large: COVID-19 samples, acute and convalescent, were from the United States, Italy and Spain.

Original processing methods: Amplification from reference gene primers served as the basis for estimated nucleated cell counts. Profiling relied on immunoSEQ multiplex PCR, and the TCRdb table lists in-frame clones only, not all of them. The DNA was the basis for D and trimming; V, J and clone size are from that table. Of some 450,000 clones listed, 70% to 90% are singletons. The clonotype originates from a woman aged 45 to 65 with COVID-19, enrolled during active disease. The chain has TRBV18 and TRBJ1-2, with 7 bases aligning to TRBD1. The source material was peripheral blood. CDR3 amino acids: CVSSLTPGQQYYGYTF. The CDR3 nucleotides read TGTGTCAGCTCCTTAACTCCGGGACAGCAATACTATGGCTACACCTTC.